This T cell receptor beta chain was observed in a study of immune reconstitution after stem cell transplant in scleroderma (dated by TCRdb to the late 2010s). Reading the germline V gene gives CDR1 SGHRS and CDR2 YFSETQ. The CDR3 covers 13 residues, taking in both the cysteine and the phenylalanine. CDR3 DNA is the only sequence kept; it has 39 bases, read in frame from the first base. Relative to germline, V is 6 bases shorter and J is 2 bases shorter, with 11 bases between their ends. Libraries came from RT-PCR. Sequencing used an Illumina MiSeq. In-frame beta chains were kept once TCRdb had trimmed the public reads at Q25 with fastp and called clones with MiXCR. Rows with one shared CDR3 protein collapse into an entry with the most common genes and DNA. The sample table holds about 3,600 distinct CDR3 sequences, of which nearly 6.5% were seen once. Together, the top ten hold roughly 14% of the sample.

As a fraction of the sample, this clonotype is medium-sized (0.01 to 0.1%). Its antigen specificity is not known. It has no much larger one-base neighbor in the sample; base qualities were not kept. Sampling took place before or after autologous hematopoietic stem cell transplantation (not recorded which). The TCR comes from a female donor with systemic sclerosis. Donor details come from another sample of the same person, matched by shared clones. This sequence uses TRBV5-1 and TRBJ1-1; no D gene call is confident. The encoded CDR3 is CASTFGYNTEAFF. The bases are TGCGCCAGCACCTTTGGTTATAACACTGAAGCTTTCTTT.